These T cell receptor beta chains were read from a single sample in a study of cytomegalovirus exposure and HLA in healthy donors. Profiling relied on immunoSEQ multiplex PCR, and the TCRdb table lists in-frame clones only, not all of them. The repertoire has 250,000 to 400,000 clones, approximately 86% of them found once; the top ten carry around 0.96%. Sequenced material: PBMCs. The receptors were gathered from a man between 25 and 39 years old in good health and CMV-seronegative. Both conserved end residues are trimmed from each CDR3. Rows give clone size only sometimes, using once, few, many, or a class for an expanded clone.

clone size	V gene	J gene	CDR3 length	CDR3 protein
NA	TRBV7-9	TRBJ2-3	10	ASSPLENTQY
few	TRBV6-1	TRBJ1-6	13	ASSQKQPNNSPLH
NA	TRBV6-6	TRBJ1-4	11	ATATPTNEKLF
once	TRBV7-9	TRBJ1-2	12	ASSNTGTSYGYT
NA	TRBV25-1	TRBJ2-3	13	ASSGPDKVGDTQY
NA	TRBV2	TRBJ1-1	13	ASSGLRTLNTEAF
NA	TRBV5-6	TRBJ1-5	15	ASSLGTGIRPNQPQH
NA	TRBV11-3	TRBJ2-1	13	ASSQQGRGYNEQF
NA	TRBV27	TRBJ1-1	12	ASSPRGMNTEAF
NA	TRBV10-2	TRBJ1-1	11	ASRKQGDTEAF
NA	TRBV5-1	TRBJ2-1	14	ASSGWTVRSYNEQF
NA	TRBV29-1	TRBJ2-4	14	SVEDRFRQGKNIQY
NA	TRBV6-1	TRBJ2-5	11	ASTTGEQETQY
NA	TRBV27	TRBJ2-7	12	ASSGTGRSYEQY
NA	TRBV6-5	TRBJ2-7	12	ASARGGNYGEQY
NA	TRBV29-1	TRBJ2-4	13	SVGTGPGYTNIQY
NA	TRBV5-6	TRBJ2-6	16	ASSSLQGLSSGANVLT
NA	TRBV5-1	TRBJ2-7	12	ASSLPGGAYEQY
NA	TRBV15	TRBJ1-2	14	ATSRDSRLRTGGYT
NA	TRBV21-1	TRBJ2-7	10	ASGTGAYEQY
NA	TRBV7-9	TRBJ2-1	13	ASSLFGGLYNEQF
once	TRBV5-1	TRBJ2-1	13	ASSLYGTGRNEQF
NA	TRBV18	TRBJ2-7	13	ASSPPGLAFHEQY
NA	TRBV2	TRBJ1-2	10	ASPGGGHGYT
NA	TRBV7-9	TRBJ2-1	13	ASSSSGGGYNEQF
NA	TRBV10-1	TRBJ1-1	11	ASSDNSNTEAF
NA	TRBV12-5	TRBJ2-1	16	ASGSGLAGGRSHNEQF
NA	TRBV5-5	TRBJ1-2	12	ASSSPGQGSGYT
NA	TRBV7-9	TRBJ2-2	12	ASSFTTNTGELF
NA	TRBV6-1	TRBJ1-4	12	ASSLGRYGEKLF
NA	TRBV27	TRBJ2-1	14	ASSLYRGGAYNEQF
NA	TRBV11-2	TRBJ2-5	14	ASSLPGGGAGETQY
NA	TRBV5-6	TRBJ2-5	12	ASSLGTGIETQY
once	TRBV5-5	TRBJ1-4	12	ASSLGSFGEKLF
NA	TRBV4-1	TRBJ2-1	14	ASSQAAGLSYNEQF
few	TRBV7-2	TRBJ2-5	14	ASSLLGGAGQETQY
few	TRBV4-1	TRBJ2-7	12	ASSHGTAVPPWY
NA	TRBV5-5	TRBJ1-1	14	ASSLLSSRPNTEAF
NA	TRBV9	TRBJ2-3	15	ASSVVGGTVPRDTQY
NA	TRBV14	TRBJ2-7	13	ASSRHAGTGNEQY
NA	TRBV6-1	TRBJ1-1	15	ASSESPGERMNTEAF
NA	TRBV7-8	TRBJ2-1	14	ASSLIGGGAYNEQF
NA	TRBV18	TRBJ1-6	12	ASSPSQGPAGLH
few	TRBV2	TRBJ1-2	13	ASSGGQGINYGYT